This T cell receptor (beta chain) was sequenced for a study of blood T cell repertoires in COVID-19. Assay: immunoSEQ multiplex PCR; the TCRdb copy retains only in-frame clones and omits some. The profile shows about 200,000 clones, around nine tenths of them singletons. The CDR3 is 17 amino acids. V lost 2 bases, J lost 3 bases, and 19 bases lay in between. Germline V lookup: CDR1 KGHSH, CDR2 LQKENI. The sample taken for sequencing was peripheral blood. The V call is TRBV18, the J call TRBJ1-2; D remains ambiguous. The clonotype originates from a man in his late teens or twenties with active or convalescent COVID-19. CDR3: CASSPTVPRDGDYGYTF. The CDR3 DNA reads TGTGCCAGCTCACCAACTGTTCCGAGGGATGGAGACTATGGCTACACCTTC.